One sample yielded the 22 T cell receptor beta chains listed below, sequenced in a study of regulatory T cells in long-lasting Graves disease. Assembly of TCR beta libraries relied on iRepertoire HTBI primers together with Arm-PCR of CDR3 regions. TCRdb passed the multiplex PCR reads through MiXCR, listing each CDR3 protein once. The sample has some 330,000 distinct CDR3 sequences, roughly 25% seen once. Time point defined: persistent/refractory GD, antithyroid drugs over 5 years with positive TRAb. From PBMCs, RNA was extracted and then used to make the TCR library. Sequenced material: peripheral blood mononuclear cells (PBMCs), taken when the disease was refractory, from a patient treated with antithyroid drugs. These receptors were collected from a woman aged 40 to 49 with Graves disease.

This clonotype was counted many times. The chain employs TRBV29-1 and TRBJ1-1; D is uncertain. Germline CDR1 SQVTM, CDR2 ANQGSEA. Trimming took 6 bases from V and 0 from J, leaving 11 bases between them. CDR3 length: 13 residues. The CDR3 sequence: CSVLARVNTEAFF. The CDR3 nucleotides are TGCAGCGTCCTGGCGAGAGTGAACACTGAAGCTTTCTTT.

The chain recombines TRBV19 with TRBJ1-5; D uncertain. This CDR3 has 15 residues. V lost 6 bases, J lost 0 bases, and 12 bases lay in between. Germline CDR1 and CDR2: LNHDA and SQIVND (reference sequence). The CDR3 nucleotides read TGTGCCAGTAGCTTACGGACGGATAGCAATCAGCCCCAGCATTTT. The encoded protein is CASSLRTDSNQPQHF.

This clonotype was seen at least ten times. This sequence joins TRBV12-3 or TRBV12-4 and TRBJ2-3; perhaps TRBD2 as D (5 bases). V lost 6 bases, J lost 0 bases, and 10 bases lay in between. This CDR3 has 14 amino acids. The CDR3 sequence is CASSFSGSTDTQYF. In nucleotides, the CDR3 is TGTGCCAGCAGCTTTTCGGGAAGCACAGATACGCAGTATTTT.

This clonotype was seen repeatedly, ten times or more. The genes are TRBV5-1 and TRBJ2-7, with D hard to call. CDR1 and CDR2 (germline): SGHRS, YFSETQ. This CDR3 spans 15 amino acids. Deletions cut 0 bases from V and 8 bases from J, with 18 bases between. CDR3 DNA: TGCGCCAGCAGCTTGGCTCCAAGCAACCCCGAGAAGCAGTACTTC. Its translation: CASSLAPSNPEKQYF.

V gene TRBV6-1 combines with J gene TRBJ2-7; 12 bases are shared with TRBD2. The V gene's germline CDR1 is MNHNS and CDR2 SASEGT. With 7 bases clipped from V and 4 bases from J, the junction kept 8 bases outside the gene matches. The CDR3 has 15 residues. The CDR3 is CASNGLAGPIYEQYF. CDR3 bases: TGTGCCAGCAACGGACTAGCGGGACCCATTTACGAGCAGTACTTC.

V and J are TRBV9 and TRBJ2-7, with D perhaps matching TRBD2 (5 bases). The CDR3 runs to 14 residues. V was shortened by 1 base and J by 5 bases, with 13 bases between the two germline ends. Germline V gene data show CDR1 as SGDLS and CDR2 as YYNGEE. The CDR3, as DNA: TGTGCCAGCAGCGTACGGCTAGCAAGGGACGAGCAGTACTTC. This gives the protein CASSVRLARDEQYF.

The table lists this clonotype with many counts. The rearrangement joins TRBV28 to TRBJ1-5; D call uncertain. This CDR3 is 18 amino acids long. Germline values: CDR1 MDHEN, CDR2 SYDVKM. With 9 bases removed from V and 0 bases from J, the gap between germline ends came to 24 bases. The CDR3 DNA follows: TGTGCCAGTCACCGGGGTTCCTCGGGAAGACTTAGCAATCAGCCCCAGCATTTT. Translating gives CASHRGSSGRLSNQPQHF.

For this clonotype: This sequence may be a read error, since a much larger clone differs from it by one base. V is TRBV2 and J is TRBJ2-7; D uncertain. This CDR3 spans 15 amino acids. The germline gives CDR1 SNHLY, CDR2 FYNNEI. The DNA of the CDR3 is TGTGCCAGCAGTGAAGCTTTAGGTCATACCTACGAGCAGTGCTTC. Encoded protein: CASSEALGHTYEQCF. Drawing the rest from reference TRBV2 and TRBJ2-7, the complete variable domain is EPEVTQTPSHQVTQMGQEVILRCVPISNHLYFYWYRQILGQKVEFLVSFYNNEISEKSEIFDDQFSVERPDGSNFTLKIRSTKLEDSAMYFCASSEALGHTYEQCFGPGTRLTVT.

The chain links TRBV7-6 to TRBJ2-2; D is perhaps TRBD1 (6 bases). Trimming took off 2 bases at V and 1 base at J, with 14 bases between the two ends. The CDR3 spans 17 residues. CDR1 and CDR2 from the germline V gene are SGHVS and FNYEAQ. The CDR3 DNA is TGTGCCAGCAGCTTATACGTAATAGGGGGGAACACCGGGGAGCTGTTTTTT. Translated: CASSLYVIGGNTGELFF.

This clonotype was recorded once. The V and J genes are TRBV28 and TRBJ2-3; D uncertain. Trimming shortened V by 6 bases and J by 0 bases, and 19 bases separated the two germline ends. The CDR3 loop spans 17 amino acids. The germline CDR1 and CDR2 sequences are MDHEN and SYDVKM. The DNA for the CDR3 is TGTGCCAGCAGCAATGGGCCCCTTTTTTCTAGCACAGATACGCAGTATTTT. It encodes CASSNGPLFSSTDTQYF.

The gene calls are TRBV9 and TRBJ1-1; a weak D match, TRBD1 (5 bases). Trimming stripped 5 bases from V and 7 bases from J, with 21 bases between. This CDR3 region has 15 residues. Germline CDR1 and CDR2: SGDLS and YYNGEE. Here the CDR3 DNA reads TGTGCCAGCAGTGGTCAGCAAGGGGATTATGGTGAAGCTTTCTTT. Translation gives CASSGQQGDYGEAFF.

This clonotype was picked up many times. The chain combines TRBV28 with TRBJ1-3; D not resolved. CDR3 length equals 14 residues. The V end was cut by 7 bases, the J end by 6 bases, with 16 bases between. CDR1 is MDHEN, CDR2 SYDVKM, per germline. This chain's CDR3 is CASTPVGKLNTIYF. CDR3 sequence (DNA): TGTGCCAGCACGCCTGTTGGGAAGCTAAACACCATATATTTT.

This clonotype appeared many times. The chain combines TRBV7-2 with TRBJ2-5; D is perhaps TRBD1 (6 bases). Germline V gene sequence: CDR1 SGHTA, CDR2 FQGNSA. The CDR3 covers 15 residues. V lost 4 bases and J lost 9, with 21 bases in between. The CDR3 coding sequence is TGTGCCAGCAGCTCCTTAGGGACAAAGAACGGGGCCCAGTACTTC. It encodes CASSSLGTKNGAQYF. The full variable domain, completed using reference TRBV7-2 and TRBJ2-5, is GAGVSQSPSNKVTEKGKDVELRCDPISGHTALYWYRQSLGQGLEFLIYFQGNSAPDKSGLPSDRFSAERTGGSVSTLTIQRTQQEDSAVYLCASSSLGTKNGAQYFGPGTRLLVL.

The chain uses TRBV28 and TRBJ2-3; tentatively, D is TRBD2 (5 bases). The V end was cut by 2 bases, the J end by 2 bases, with 14 bases between. Germline CDR1 is MDHEN and CDR2 is SYDVKM. The CDR3 consists of 16 residues. The CDR3 is CASSLGSGLPTDTQYF. The CDR3 DNA sequence: TGTGCCAGCAGTTTAGGTTCGGGATTGCCCACAGATACGCAGTATTTT.

This clonotype was seen repeatedly, ten times or more. The chain has TRBV28 and TRBJ2-2, with no clear D. The CDR3 has 14 amino acids. Germline-derived CDR1 and CDR2 are MDHEN and SYDVKM. V lost 3 bases and J 6 bases, leaving 11 bases between the germline ends. CDR3 bases: TGTGCCAGCAGTTTGGTAGAGTCTGCCGGGGAGCTGTTTTTT. Residues: CASSLVESAGELFF.

Many counts were recorded for this clonotype. V gene TRBV29-1 combines with J gene TRBJ1-2; 9 bases are shared with TRBD1. V gave up 7 bases and J gave up 7 bases; unmatched junction bases: 10. Looked up from germline, CDR1 is SQVTM and CDR2 is ANQGSEA. This CDR3 is 13 amino acids long. Here the CDR3 reads CSAMRDRDGGYTF. In DNA form, the CDR3 reads TGCAGCGCTATGCGGGACAGGGACGGTGGCTACACCTTC.

This clonotype was counted a few times. A much larger clonotype is one base distant, so this may be a read error. The genes are TRBV2 and TRBJ2-7; unclear D gene. Per the germline V gene, CDR1 is SNHLY and CDR2 is FYNNEI. This CDR3 is 12 amino acids long. DNA for the CDR3: TGTACCAGCAGCTTACACTCCTACGAGCAGTACTTC. This codes for CTSSLHSYEQYF.

This clonotype was recorded many times. The rearrangement joins TRBV6-5 to TRBJ1-4; the D is unclear. V lost 0 bases and J 0 bases, leaving 11 bases between the germline ends. CDR3 length equals 17 residues. The V gene's germline CDR1 is MNHEY and CDR2 SVGAGI. As DNA, the CDR3 is TGTGCCAGCAGTTACTCTTTGGGGAAGCCAACTAATGAAAAACTGTTTTTT. As protein: CASSYSLGKPTNEKLFF.

About this clonotype: Its ends do not fully match the called genes, so a read error is possible. This chain joins TRBV7-9 and TRBJ1-2; D unclear. Germline CDR1 SEHNR, CDR2 FQNEAQ (reference sequence). This CDR3 has 14 amino acids. DNA of the CDR3: TGTGTCAGCATTGGAGCCCCTGGGGACTATGGCTACACCTTC. Translated, it gives CVSIGAPGDYGYTF.

There are a few counts of this clonotype. The chain combines TRBV20-1 with TRBJ1-2; D unresolved. Trimming stripped 3 bases from V and 6 bases from J, with 11 bases between. CDR1 DFQATT and CDR2 SNEGSKA come from the germline V gene (reference sequence). CDR3 length: 12 amino acids. CDR3 sequence: CSARGGGHGYTF. CDR3 DNA sequence: TGCAGTGCTAGGGGCGGCGGCCATGGCTACACCTTC.

The sample holds many counts of this clonotype. V usage is TRBV6-1 and J usage is TRBJ2-7; D not certain. CDR3 length equals 10 residues. V was shortened by 4 bases and J by 2 bases, with 0 bases between the two germline ends. CDR1 and CDR2 from the germline V gene are MNHNS and SASEGT. The CDR3: CASSAYEQYF. The CDR3 DNA reads TGTGCCAGCAGTGCCTACGAGCAGTACTTC.

This clonotype was seen more than once but under ten times. The chain is built from TRBV12-3 or TRBV12-4 and TRBJ2-3; D is uncertain. The CDR3 has 15 residues. Trimming removed 1 base from V and 0 bases from J, with 8 bases in between. CDR3 DNA: TGTGCCAGCAGTTTAGGTACCTTAAGCACAGATACGCAGTATTTT. Its protein is CASSLGTLSTDTQYF.